What follows is one T cell receptor beta chain and its context. Its antigen is undetermined. Other nucleotide sequences from this sample produce the same CDR3. These data belong to a study of OX40 agonist ivuxolimab in advanced cancers. Method: immunoSEQ multiplex PCR; TCRdb's copy keeps in-frame clones and lacks some. The sample lists around 58,000 clones; around 88% were seen once. This CDR3 region has 14 residues. Germline-derived CDR1 and CDR2 are MNHEY and SVGAGI. Losses at the gene ends were 4 bases for V and 2 bases for J; bases not matched to a gene: 1. Study results and limitations: Undetermined was the antigen specificity of the expanded peripheral T cells.

The sample consisted of CD4+ or CD8+ T cells sorted from blood, taken in a trial of the OX40 agonist ivuxolimab. The chain couples TRBV6-5 to TRBJ1-5; TRBD1 agrees at 8 bases. The sequence was collected from an adult with an advanced solid tumor such as melanoma, head and neck, liver or kidney cancer. The DNA of the CDR3 is TGTGCCAGCAGTTCGACAGGGGGCAATCAGCCCCAGCATTTT. It translates to CASSSTGGNQPQHF.